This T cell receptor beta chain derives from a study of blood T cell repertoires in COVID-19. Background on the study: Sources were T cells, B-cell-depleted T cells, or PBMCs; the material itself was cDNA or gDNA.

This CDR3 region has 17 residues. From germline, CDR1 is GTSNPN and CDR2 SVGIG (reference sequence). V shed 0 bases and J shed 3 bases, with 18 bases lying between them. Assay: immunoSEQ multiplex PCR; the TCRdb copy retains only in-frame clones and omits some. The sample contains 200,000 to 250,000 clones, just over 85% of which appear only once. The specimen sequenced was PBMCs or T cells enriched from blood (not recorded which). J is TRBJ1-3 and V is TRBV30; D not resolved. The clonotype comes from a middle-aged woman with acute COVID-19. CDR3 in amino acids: CAWSVLGGRSYGNTIYF. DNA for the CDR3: TGTGCCTGGAGTGTACTAGGAGGGAGGTCGTATGGAAACACCATATATTTT.